A single sample is the source of the 26 T cell receptor beta chains below, sequenced in a study of T cell changes during pregnancy in multiple sclerosis. Method: immunoSEQ multiplex PCR; TCRdb's copy keeps in-frame clones and lacks some. The repertoire holds 22,000 or so clones, with 85% to 95% as singletons. This specimen consisted of CD8+ T cells from peripheral blood mononuclear cells, obtained in the third trimester of pregnancy. These receptors came from a female donor with multiple sclerosis, enrolled in a pregnancy study.

This chain connects TRBV27 to TRBJ2-7; D ambiguous. The CDR3 totals 15 residues. V was shortened by 5 bases and J by 0 bases, with 14 bases between the two germline ends. Germline V CDR1 and CDR2: MNHEY, SMNVEV (reference sequence). This chain's CDR3 is CASSPPETASYEQYF. CDR3 in DNA: TGTGCCAGCAGTCCGCCGGAGACCGCCTCCTACGAGCAGTACTTC.

V and J are TRBV6-6 and TRBJ2-5, with D maybe TRBD1 (6 bases). CDR3 length: 14 amino acids. V was cut by 4 bases and J by 5 bases, with 14 bases left in between. Germline-derived CDR1 and CDR2 are MNHNY and SVGAGI (reference sequence). CDR3 nucleotides: TGTGCCAGCAGTTCCAGTAACAGGGAGGAGACCCAGTACTTC. It yields the protein CASSSSNREETQYF.

This rearrangement joins TRBV11-2 to TRBJ2-1, with D possibly TRBD2 on 6 matching bases. CDR1 and CDR2 (germline): SGHAT, FQNNGV. The CDR3 extends over 13 amino acids. The V end was cut by 7 bases, the J end by 4 bases, with 11 bases between. CDR3 protein: CASTHGGYNEQFF. The DNA for the CDR3 is TGTGCCAGCACCCACGGGGGATACAATGAGCAGTTCTTC.

This clone was counted once. This chain links TRBV7-9 with TRBJ2-1, with 11 bases matching TRBD2. The CDR3 spans 16 residues. Germline CDR1 is SEHNR and CDR2 is FQNEAQ (reference sequence). Germline trimming cut 5 bases from V and 4 bases from J; bases unmatched to any gene: 7. Here the CDR3 DNA reads TGTGCCAGCAGCCCGACGACTAGCGGGGAATACAATGAGCAGTTCTTC. Translated: CASSPTTSGEYNEQFF.

The J gene is TRBJ1-3, the V gene TRBV28; the D is unclear. The ends were cut back, 5 bases at V and 4 bases at J, with 9 bases in the middle. Germline lookup yields CDR1 MDHEN and CDR2 SYDVKM. CDR3 length equals 13 residues. The CDR3 is CASSRPLGNTIYF. The CDR3 DNA is TGTGCCAGCAGTCGTCCCCTCGGAAACACCATATATTTT.

The CDR3 spells CASSPMGTGESVFF. DNA of the CDR3: TGTGCCAGTAGTCCCATGGGGACAGGGGAAAGTGTTTTCTTT. J is TRBJ1-1 and V is TRBV19; TRBD1 matches 10 bases. CDR1 and CDR2 from the germline V gene are LNHDA and SQIVND (reference sequence). The junction had 13 bases not matched to a gene; V was cut back by 5 bases and J by 13 bases. CDR3 length: 14 residues.

The genes are TRBV21-1 and TRBJ2-5; TRBD1 was called by the table and not checked on the DNA. TRBV21-1 has pseudogene status. This CDR3 comprises 13 residues. CDR3 DNA sequence: TGTGCCAGCAGCGGGACAGGGGTGGAGACCCAGTACTTC. Translation: CASSGTGVETQYF.

V usage is TRBV7-6 and J usage is TRBJ2-5; possible D gene TRBD2, 6 bases. This CDR3 has 16 amino acids. Germline assignment: CDR1 SGHVS and CDR2 FNYEAQ. The V and J ends lost 6 bases and 4 bases respectively, with 21 bases between them. In DNA form, the CDR3 reads TGTGCCAGCAGTCCGAGGGTGATCGGGAGAGCAGAGACCCAGTACTTC. It codes for CASSPRVIGRAETQYF.

The genes are TRBV6-6 and TRBJ2-5; D is uncertain. From germline, CDR1 is MNHNY and CDR2 SVGAGI (reference sequence). This CDR3 has 14 residues. Trimming took 2 bases from V and 2 from J, leaving 9 bases between them. CDR3 bases: TGTGCCAGCAGTTACACGAGACAACAAGAGACCCAGTACTTC. This gives the protein CASSYTRQQETQYF.

CDR3 region: CASSIQGGSNQPQHF. CDR3 nucleotides: TGTGCCAGCAGTATCCAAGGAGGCAGCAATCAGCCCCAGCATTTT. The rearrangement uses TRBV6-5 and TRBJ1-5, with D uncertain. V gave up 5 bases and J gave up 1 base, with 12 bases separating them. Germline V gene data show CDR1 as MNHEY and CDR2 as SVGAGI. The CDR3 length is 15 residues.

This chain joins TRBV19 and TRBJ1-5; tentatively, D is TRBD1 (5 bases). The CDR3 contains 14 residues. Per the germline V gene, CDR1 is LNHDA and CDR2 is SQIVND (reference sequence). The V gene lost 5 bases and the J gene lost 11 bases, with 19 bases spanning the gap. CDR3 sequence (DNA): TGTGCCAGTAGTTCTTCAGGGTCCTGGTTAGCCCAGCATTTT. Amino acids: CASSSSGSWLAQHF.

The chain carries TRBV4-1 and TRBJ2-1, with 8 bases lining up with TRBD1. Losses at the gene ends were 4 bases for V and 6 bases for J; bases not matched to a gene: 26. The CDR3 consists of 21 residues. Germline loops: CDR1 MGHRA, CDR2 YSYEKL. CDR3: CASSLDPDRGFVGGPSNEQFF. The CDR3 coding sequence is TGCGCCAGCAGCCTCGATCCTGACAGGGGATTCGTTGGCGGGCCCTCCAATGAGCAGTTCTTC.

The gene calls are TRBV30 and TRBJ1-1, with D tentatively TRBD1 (6 bases). Deletions cut 2 bases from V and 2 bases from J, with 15 bases between. This CDR3 contains 15 residues. The germline V gene encodes CDR1 GTSNPN and CDR2 SVGIG (reference sequence). The DNA of the CDR3 is TGTGCCTGGAGTTATTCGGGACACATCAACACTGAAGCTTTCTTT. This gives the protein CAWSYSGHINTEAFF.

The chain recombines TRBV2 with TRBJ2-7, with D unclear. Trimming stripped 4 bases from V and 4 bases from J, with 8 bases between. Germline loops: CDR1 SNHLY, CDR2 FYNNEI. The CDR3 has 12 residues. CDR3 in amino acids: CASSGARYEQYF. The CDR3 DNA is TGTGCCAGCAGTGGCGCGAGGTACGAGCAGTACTTC.

This chain uses TRBV9 with TRBJ2-7, with D possibly TRBD1 on 5 matching bases. The germline V gene has CDR1 SGDLS and CDR2 YYNGEE. CDR3 length: 12 residues. Trimming removed 3 bases at V and 4 bases at J, with 8 bases between. This chain's CDR3 is CASSGDSYEQYF. In DNA, the CDR3 is TGTGCCAGCAGCGGCGACAGTTACGAGCAGTACTTC.

The chain couples TRBV27 to TRBJ2-3; weak D call: TRBD2 (6 bases). Trimming left V 4 bases short and J 6 bases short, with 26 bases between. Germline values: CDR1 MNHEY, CDR2 SMNVEV (reference sequence). The CDR3 runs 18 residues. CDR3 bases: TGTGCCAGCAGTTCGAGCCTTGCGGGGAGTGGGCCCCTTGATACGCAGTATTTT. This codes for CASSSSLAGSGPLDTQYF.

The chain carries TRBV11-2 and TRBJ2-1; 7 nucleotides line up with TRBD2. The CDR3 runs 15 residues. V was pared by 5 bases and J by 8 bases, with 12 bases of the junction left unmatched. Germline V gene lookup returns CDR1 SGHAT and CDR2 FQNNGV. CDR3 sequence reads: CASSNLGGGGHEQFF. The CDR3, as DNA: TGTGCCAGCAGCAACCTGGGGGGGGGAGGGCATGAGCAGTTCTTC.

The chain carries TRBV27 and TRBJ1-4; tentative D call: TRBD1 (6 bases). The germline CDR1 and CDR2 sequences are MNHEY and SMNVEV (reference sequence). Trimming stripped 5 bases from V and 6 bases from J, with 10 bases between. The CDR3 length is 13 residues. CDR3: CASSNPGDEKLFF. The CDR3 DNA reads as TGTGCCAGCAGTAATCCAGGGGATGAAAAACTGTTTTTT.

V usage is TRBV27 and J usage is TRBJ2-5, with 7 bases matching TRBD2. CDR1 is MNHEY, CDR2 SMNVEV, per germline (reference sequence). V gave up 10 bases and J gave up 5 bases; unmatched junction bases: 13. The length of the CDR3 is 14 residues. The CDR3 DNA reads TGTGCCACCCGCGGGAGTATCCTAGGGGAGACCCAGTACTTC. Its protein product is CATRGSILGETQYF.

The chain is built from TRBV18 and TRBJ2-2, with 7 bases matching TRBD2. V lost 6 bases and J lost 5; bases outside the gene matches: 18. The CDR3 contains 18 residues. Germline lookup yields CDR1 KGHSH and CDR2 LQKENI. The CDR3 DNA reads as TGTGCCAGCTCGGCGTTCAACCGACTAGCCCTCGGTACCGGGGAGCTGTTTTTT. It yields the protein CASSAFNRLALGTGELFF.

The V gene is TRBV6-1, the J gene TRBJ2-1; 11 nucleotides match TRBD2. The germline gives CDR1 MNHNS, CDR2 SASEGT. V lost 6 bases and J lost 7; bases outside the gene matches: 8. The CDR3 length is 15 residues. CDR3 loop: CASSLTSGEGNEQFF. CDR3 bases: TGTGCCAGCAGCCTGACTAGCGGGGAAGGGAATGAGCAGTTCTTC.

This chain uses TRBV5-1 with TRBJ2-7; D unresolved. Trimming left V 5 bases short and J 4 bases short, with 13 bases between. CDR3 length: 13 residues. Germline loops: CDR1 SGHRS, CDR2 YFSETQ. CDR3 sequence (DNA): TGCGCCAGCAGGGGCGCAGGCGCGTACGAGCAGTACTTC. Amino acids: CASRGAGAYEQYF.

This clone was seen more than once but under ten times. The chain employs TRBV4-1 and TRBJ2-7; 7 bases line up with TRBD2. Germline V gene lookup returns CDR1 MGHRA and CDR2 YSYEKL. CDR3 length equals 15 residues. After removal of 0 bases from V and 3 bases from J, the junction contained 5 bases not matched to a gene. Written as DNA, the CDR3 is TGCGCCAGCAGCCAAGACCCGGGAGGCGACTACGAGCAGTACTTC. It specifies CASSQDPGGDYEQYF.

The J gene is TRBJ1-1, the V gene TRBV19; D might be TRBD1 (6 bases). Germline loops: CDR1 LNHDA, CDR2 SQIVND (reference sequence). Trimming pared 10 bases from V and 6 bases from J, leaving 12 bases between. CDR3 size: 11 residues. Here the CDR3 reads CATRWGPEAFF. The CDR3 DNA follows: TGTGCCACTAGATGGGGGCCTGAAGCTTTCTTT.

The rearrangement uses TRBV7-9 and TRBJ1-6; D ambiguous. CDR1 and CDR2 (germline): SEHNR, FQNEAQ (reference sequence). CDR3 length: 12 residues. The germline V and J ends were trimmed by 6 bases and 10 bases, with 10 bases remaining between them. The CDR3 spells CASRESGSPLHF. CDR3 nucleotide sequence: TGTGCCAGCAGGGAAAGCGGCTCACCCCTCCACTTT.

This clone is a singleton in its sample. V gene TRBV28 combines with J gene TRBJ1-2; TRBD1 agrees at 7 bases. CDR1 and CDR2 from the germline V gene are MDHEN and SYDVKM. The CDR3 covers 11 residues. After removal of 7 bases from V and 8 bases from J, the junction contained 4 bases not matched to a gene. CDR3 amino acids: CASKTGLGYTF. CDR3 DNA: TGTGCCAGCAAGACAGGGCTCGGCTACACCTTC.